The entry that follows covers one TCR beta chain sequence. The antigen is not known. The CDR3 has 14 residues. The J segment lost 4 bases and the V segment lost 6 bases, leaving 9 bases of the junction unmatched. The V gene's germline CDR1 is SGHRS and CDR2 YFSETQ. Here immunoSEQ multiplex PCR was the method, and the copy in TCRdb shows in-frame clones only, minus some. The data show 150,000 to 200,000 clones, 87% seen once. The data are from a study of T cell responses to AZD1222 COVID-19 vaccine. Overall study findings and caveats: Donors were chiefly white British, with a greater number of females, and clonal diversity was perhaps underestimated. The span of vaccine-associated CD4 TCRs extended across spike, with dominance at 160-218 and 743-854.

The sequenced sample was peripheral blood, obtained on day 0 of AZD1222 vaccination. V and J are TRBV5-1 and TRBJ1-1; 7 bases fit TRBD1. This sequence originates from an adult in good health. This chain's CDR3 is CASMWTGGSTEAFF. In nucleotides, the CDR3 is TGCGCCAGCATGTGGACAGGTGGTAGCACTGAAGCTTTCTTT.